These 9 T cell receptor beta chains share one sample of origin, sequenced in a study of blood T cells in healthy people across ages (dated by TCRdb to between 2014 and 2017). The library was obtained by 5' RACE. TCRdb shows the sequencer as Illumina HiSeq 2500. A second PCR of about 6 to 12 cycles was run with a J-beta primer mix and a sample-barcoded 5' primer. The raw public data were reprocessed by TCRdb itself: fastp quality trimming at Q25, MiXCR clonotype calling, in-frame beta chains only. All rows with the same CDR3 protein become a single entry with the most common DNA and genes. The sample has about 970,000 distinct CDR3 sequences on record, roughly 50% of them singletons. Of the sample, about 21% is held by the ten largest clones. The material sequenced was blood. These receptors all stem from a woman aged 55-69 years in good health.

There are a few counts of this clonotype. The V call is TRBV28, the J call TRBJ1-2; 7 nucleotides agree with TRBD1. The CDR3 covers 15 residues. Germline V lookup: CDR1 MDHEN, CDR2 SYDVKM. The V segment lost 7 bases and the J segment 1 base; nucleotides outside the gene matches: 9. The CDR3 spells CASTPRDSRNYGYTF. DNA for the CDR3: TGTGCCAGCACCCCGAGGGACAGCCGTAACTATGGCTACACCTTC.

DNA of the CDR3: TGTGCCAGCAGCCTCCAGCCAGGGACTGGGGGTGAAGCTTTCTTT. Its translation is CASSLQPGTGGEAFF. The chain joins TRBV7-2 to TRBJ1-1; D perhaps matches TRBD1 (5 bases). V was clipped by 5 bases and J by 7 bases, with 20 bases between them. CDR3 size: 15 residues. CDR1 is SGHTA and CDR2 is FQGNSA in the germline V gene.

The chain has TRBV20-1 and TRBJ2-5, with TRBD1 matching 12 bases. This CDR3 has 14 residues. Looked up from germline, CDR1 is DFQATT and CDR2 is SNEGSKA (reference sequence). V lost 6 bases, J lost 7 bases, and 9 bases stayed unmatched. The CDR3, as DNA: TGCAGTGCACCGGGACAGGGGGCGTGGGGGACCCAGTACTTC. Encoded protein: CSAPGQGAWGTQYF.

Here the CDR3 DNA reads TGCGCCAGCAGCTTGGGACTAATCTTAGGAGAGACCCAGTACTTC. Its translation is CASSLGLILGETQYF. The chain employs TRBV5-1 and TRBJ2-5, with TRBD2 as a possible D gene (5 bases). Per germline, CDR1 SGHRS and CDR2 YFSETQ. Trimming stripped 0 bases from V and 4 bases from J, with 13 bases between. The CDR3 is 15 amino acids.

This clonotype was seen only a few times. For the CDR3, the DNA is TGCGCCAGCAGCCATTTAGCGGGAGGCTCCTACGAGCAGTACTTC. It encodes CASSHLAGGSYEQYF. V and J are TRBV4-3 and TRBJ2-7, with 10 bases identical to TRBD2. Germline CDR1 LGHNA, CDR2 YSLEER. The J segment lost 0 bases and the V segment lost 3 bases, leaving 2 bases of the junction unmatched. The CDR3 has 15 residues.

The chain links TRBV18 to TRBJ2-1; perhaps TRBD2 as D (6 bases). The germline CDR1 and CDR2 sequences are KGHSH and LQKENI. The CDR3 totals 13 residues. V lost 6 bases to trimming and J lost 9 bases, with 15 bases between them. CDR3 in DNA: TGTGCCAGCTCCCCAGGAGGGAACAGTGAGCAGTTCTTC. This encodes CASSPGGNSEQFF.

With respect to this clonotype: An end of the junction does not agree with germline; a read error may underlie this. The chain carries TRBV5-1 and TRBJ2-1; a possible D gene is TRBD2 (7 bases). CDR3 length equals 15 residues. Germline CDR1 is SGHRS and CDR2 is YFSETQ. The CDR3 sequence: CTSSWGGGYYNEQFF. In DNA, the CDR3 is TGCACCAGCAGCTGGGGCGGGGGCTACTACAATGAGCAGTTCTTC.

This clonotype has just a few counts. CDR3 residues: CASSVSGVQPQHF. The CDR3 DNA sequence: TGTGCCAGCAGCGTATCAGGGGTACAGCCCCAGCATTTT. The chain joins TRBV7-2 to TRBJ1-5; TRBD1 is a possible D gene (6 bases). V lost 5 bases to trimming and J lost 7 bases, with 12 bases between them. The germline V gene has CDR1 SGHTA and CDR2 FQGNSA. CDR3 size: 13 residues.

This chain connects TRBV29-1 to TRBJ2-1; 14 bases are a match to TRBD2. CDR1 is SQVTM and CDR2 is ANQGSEA in the germline V gene. V shed 8 bases, J shed 9 bases, and the junction held 9 bases outside the gene matches. The CDR3 loop spans 14 amino acids. CDR3 loop: CSHGTSGRSSEQFF. The CDR3 nucleotides read TGCAGCCACGGGACTAGCGGGAGAAGCAGTGAGCAGTTCTTC.